The 31 T cell receptor beta chains given below trace back to one sample, sequenced in a study of blood T cell repertoires in COVID-19. Clones were read by immunoSEQ multiplex PCR, and TCRdb kept only the in-frame ones, dropping some. Counted here are about 490,000 clones, 70% to 90% occurring once; the ten biggest clones make up approximately 3.2%. Material for sequencing was peripheral blood. These receptors all come from a human donor in a cohort sampled during active COVID-19.

The chain combines TRBV3-1 (or the pseudogene TRBV3-2) with TRBJ2-3; 9 bases line up with TRBD1. The CDR3 runs 16 residues. Germline V CDR1 and CDR2: LGHDT, YNNKEL (reference sequence). Trimming took 4 bases from V and 3 from J; bases not matched to a gene: 8. This chain's CDR3 is CASSLRGGTGTDTQYF. For the CDR3, the DNA is TGTGCCAGCAGCCTACGAGGGGGGACAGGGACAGATACGCAGTATTTT.

The chain is built from TRBV18 and TRBJ2-5; 8 bases agree with TRBD2. Germline V CDR1 and CDR2: KGHSH, LQKENI. The CDR3 covers 14 residues. V shed 3 bases, J shed 1 base, and the junction held 1 base outside the gene matches. This CDR3 reads CASSPSGSQETQYF. In nucleotides, the CDR3 is TGTGCCAGCTCACCCAGCGGGAGCCAAGAGACCCAGTACTTC.

V gene TRBV28 combines with J gene TRBJ2-1; TRBD2 agrees at 9 bases. V lost 5 bases, J lost 10 bases, and 15 bases stayed unmatched. The CDR3 consists of 16 residues. CDR1 is MDHEN, CDR2 SYDVKM, per germline. CDR3 loop: CASSPGKRRGGMEQFF. The CDR3 DNA sequence: TGTGCCAGCAGTCCTGGCAAACGGCGGGGGGGTATGGAGCAGTTCTTC.

The chain is built from TRBV28 and TRBJ1-2, with D unresolved. Germline CDR1 and CDR2: MDHEN and SYDVKM. This CDR3 contains 13 residues. Trimming shortened V by 6 bases and J by 4 bases, and 12 bases separated the two germline ends. CDR3 nucleotides: TGTGCCAGCAGGTTAGGACTGTTCTATGGCTACACCTTC. This sequence encodes CASRLGLFYGYTF.

The gene calls are TRBV3-1 (or the pseudogene TRBV3-2) and TRBJ2-1, with D perhaps matching TRBD1 (6 bases). The V and J ends lost 4 bases and 0 bases respectively, with 13 bases between them. CDR1 and CDR2 (germline): LGHDT, YNNKEL (reference sequence). CDR3 length: 16 amino acids. The DNA for the CDR3 is TGTGCCAGCAGCCGTACAGGGATCCTCTCCTACAATGAGCAGTTCTTC. Translation: CASSRTGILSYNEQFF.

The rearrangement links TRBV14 to TRBJ2-2; D is unclear. V was cut by 0 bases and J by 7 bases, with 6 bases left in between. The CDR3 runs 13 residues. The germline gives CDR1 SGHDN, CDR2 FVKESK. The DNA for the CDR3 is TGTGCCAGCAGCCAAGAATCTATCGGGGAGCTGTTTTTT. Translated, it gives CASSQESIGELFF.

The chain is built from TRBV18 and TRBJ2-1; D possibly corresponds to TRBD2 (5 bases). CDR1 is KGHSH and CDR2 is LQKENI in the germline V gene. The CDR3 has 15 residues. V was clipped by 3 bases and J by 4 bases, with 13 bases between them. The CDR3 DNA is TGTGCCAGCTCACCCCCCAGCGGAACTTACAATGAGCAGTTCTTC. This gives the protein CASSPPSGTYNEQFF.

This clone was recorded a few times. This chain connects TRBV5-6 to TRBJ1-1; 7 bases fit TRBD1. J lost 4 bases, V lost 2 bases, and 5 bases had no gene match. The length of the CDR3 is 14 residues. In germline, CDR1 is SGHDT, CDR2 YYEEEE. DNA for the CDR3: TGTGCCAGCAGCTTTCGACAGGGCCCCACTGAAGCTTTCTTT. It encodes CASSFRQGPTEAFF.

CDR3 loop: CASSSLHSETQYF. DNA of the CDR3: TGTGCCAGCAGCTCGCTGCATAGTGAGACCCAGTACTTC. V and J are TRBV7-2 and TRBJ2-5; D call uncertain. This CDR3 is built from 13 residues. Germline-derived CDR1 and CDR2 are SGHTA and FQGNSA. The germline V and J ends were trimmed by 4 bases and 5 bases, with 11 bases remaining between them.

The chain has TRBV14 and TRBJ2-2; no reliable D call. The CDR3 spans 14 residues. The V gene lost 0 bases and the J gene lost 6 bases, with 8 bases spanning the gap. Germline V CDR1 and CDR2: SGHDN, FVKESK. As DNA, the CDR3 is TGTGCCAGCAGCCAAGAATCCTTATCCGGGGAGCTGTTTTTT. Encoded protein: CASSQESLSGELFF.

The V and J genes are TRBV10-3 and TRBJ1-6; TRBD1 matches 8 bases. In germline, CDR1 is ENHRY, CDR2 SYGVKD. Trimming cost V 6 bases and J 5 bases; bases outside gene matches: 0. This CDR3 spans 13 amino acids. CDR3 DNA: TGTGCCATCAGGGACAGGGATAATTCACCCCTCCACTTT. This sequence encodes CAIRDRDNSPLHF.

The chain is built from TRBV5-6 and TRBJ2-7; D perhaps matches TRBD1 (6 bases). Germline V gives CDR1 SGHDT, CDR2 YYEEEE. The CDR3 spans 13 residues. V lost 4 bases and J lost 0, with 8 bases in between. The CDR3 loop is CASSGTISYEQYF. In DNA form, the CDR3 reads TGTGCCAGCAGCGGGACAATCTCCTACGAGCAGTACTTC.

The rearrangement joins TRBV7-2 to TRBJ1-1, with 8 bases identical to TRBD1. V lost 6 bases and J lost 1; bases outside the gene matches: 7. The V gene's germline CDR1 is SGHTA and CDR2 FQGNSA. The CDR3 length is 15 residues. For the CDR3, the DNA is TGTGCCAGCAGGTTCCGGACAGGGCAGAACACTGAAGCTTTCTTT. Translation gives CASRFRTGQNTEAFF.

The chain couples TRBV10-3 to TRBJ2-3, with 7 positions matching TRBD2. The germline V gene encodes CDR1 ENHRY and CDR2 SYGVKD. Losses at the gene ends were 8 bases for V and 5 bases for J; bases not matched to a gene: 10. CDR3 length: 14 amino acids. CDR3 sequence (DNA): TGTGCCATCGGTCGGGGGGATTCTCAAGATACGCAGTATTTT. It specifies CAIGRGDSQDTQYF.

The chain combines TRBV24-1 with TRBJ2-1; D may be TRBD1 (6 bases). From germline, CDR1 is KGHDR and CDR2 SFDVKD. CDR3 size: 11 residues. Trimming removed 9 bases from V and 6 bases from J, with 8 bases in between. CDR3 residues: CATGRGNEQFF. CDR3 sequence (DNA): TGTGCCACCGGCAGGGGCAATGAGCAGTTCTTC.

The chain is built from TRBV19 and TRBJ1-1; 8 nucleotides align to TRBD1. The CDR3 extends over 13 amino acids. Germline V gene lookup returns CDR1 LNHDA and CDR2 SQIVND (reference sequence). Unmatched junction bases numbered 4, after V lost 9 bases and J lost 1 base. The CDR3 sequence: CASSGQGNTEAFF. Written as DNA, the CDR3 is TGTGCCAGCAGTGGACAGGGGAACACTGAAGCTTTCTTT.

J is TRBJ2-7 and V is TRBV7-3, with D perhaps matching TRBD1 (5 bases). V gave up 2 bases and J gave up 0 bases, with 8 bases separating them. Germline loops: CDR1 SGHTA, CDR2 FQGTGA. This CDR3 is 14 amino acids long. DNA for the CDR3: TGTGCCAGCAGCTTAGGCGGACACTCCTACGAGCAGTACTTC. It is translated as CASSLGGHSYEQYF. Full variable domain (remainder filled in from reference TRBV7-3 and TRBJ2-7): GAGVSQTPSNKVTEKGKYVELRCDPISGHTALYWYRQSLGQGPEFLIYFQGTGAADDSGLPNDRFFAVRPEGSVSTLKIQRTERGDSAVYLCASSLGGHSYEQYFGPGTRLTVT.

The J gene is TRBJ2-3, the V gene TRBV10-1; 7 nucleotides agree with TRBD2. The CDR3 covers 15 residues. With V trimmed by 3 bases and J by 4 bases, 7 bases remained unmatched. Germline-derived CDR1 and CDR2 are WNHNN and SYGVQD (reference sequence). The CDR3: CASSEWRENPDTQYF. Here the CDR3 DNA reads TGCGCCAGCAGTGAATGGCGGGAGAATCCAGATACGCAGTATTTT.

The chain has TRBV28 and TRBJ2-5, with 8 bases matching TRBD1. CDR1 is MDHEN and CDR2 is SYDVKM in the germline V gene. The CDR3 spans 15 residues. V lost 10 bases, J lost 1 base, and 11 bases stayed unmatched. CDR3 sequence: CATHPAGGGQETQYF. CDR3 DNA sequence: TGTGCCACACACCCGGCAGGGGGCGGCCAAGAGACCCAGTACTTC.

This sequence joins TRBV30 and TRBJ1-6; 10 nucleotides match TRBD1. Germline CDR1 is GTSNPN and CDR2 is SVGIG (reference sequence). V shed 5 bases, J shed 9 bases, and the junction held 7 bases outside the gene matches. CDR3 length equals 14 residues. The CDR3 sequence: CAWDPTGGGSPLHF. The CDR3 nucleotides are TGTGCCTGGGACCCGACAGGGGGCGGTTCACCCCTCCACTTT.

A single count supports this clone. The V call is TRBV6-2 or TRBV6-3, the J call TRBJ2-7; TRBD1 aligns across 8 bases. Germline V gene sequence: CDR1 MNHEY, CDR2 SVGEGT. V lost 5 bases and J lost 3; bases outside the gene matches: 9. CDR3 length: 15 amino acids. The CDR3 region has the DNA TGTGCCAGCAGTCCGCAGACAGGGGAGGACTACGAGCAGTACTTC. It is translated as CASSPQTGEDYEQYF.

The chain carries TRBV3-1 (or the pseudogene TRBV3-2) and TRBJ2-5; 10 bases are shared with TRBD1. CDR1 is LGHDT and CDR2 is YNNKEL in the germline V gene (reference sequence). The CDR3 has 15 amino acids. Losses at the gene ends were 2 bases for V and 5 bases for J; bases not matched to a gene: 5. The CDR3 DNA follows: TGTGCCAGCAGCCAAAACCGGGACAGGGGCGAGACCCAGTACTTC. Its translation is CASSQNRDRGETQYF.

This clone was observed at least ten times. The chain employs TRBV14 and TRBJ1-3; TRBD1 matches at 8 bases. Germline V gene lookup returns CDR1 SGHDN and CDR2 FVKESK. There are 17 residues in the CDR3. Germline trimming cut 2 bases from V and 1 base from J; bases unmatched to any gene: 7. The DNA of the CDR3 is TGTGCCAGCAGCCAAATTGGACAGGGCCTTTCTGGAAACACCATATATTTT. It is translated as CASSQIGQGLSGNTIYF.

The chain couples TRBV19 to TRBJ2-7; TRBD2 agrees at 10 bases. V lost 3 bases, J lost 7 bases, and 9 bases stayed unmatched. Germline V lookup: CDR1 LNHDA, CDR2 SQIVND (reference sequence). This CDR3 is 15 amino acids long. The CDR3 region has the DNA TGTGCCAGTAGTATTGGACTAGCGGAGGGGCGGGAGCAGTACTTC. Protein: CASSIGLAEGREQYF.

The J gene is TRBJ2-2, the V gene TRBV28; D might be TRBD1 (5 bases). V was clipped by 6 bases and J by 3 bases, with 17 bases between them. The CDR3 loop spans 16 amino acids. Germline CDR1 is MDHEN and CDR2 is SYDVKM. The CDR3 DNA reads TGTGCCAGCAGAGCTCGGACACCAGGAGACACCGGGGAGCTGTTTTTT. Encoded protein: CASRARTPGDTGELFF.

V usage is TRBV28 and J usage is TRBJ1-2; no firm D call. The V end lost 2 bases, the J end lost 3 bases, and 7 bases lay between the germline ends. This CDR3 contains 13 residues. Per germline, CDR1 MDHEN and CDR2 SYDVKM. DNA for the CDR3: TGTGCCAGCAGTTTAGAGGGATACTATGGCTACACCTTC. It is translated as CASSLEGYYGYTF.

The genes are TRBV19 and TRBJ2-2; a weak D match, TRBD1 (5 bases). V gave up 3 bases and J gave up 6 bases, with 8 bases separating them. Germline lookup yields CDR1 LNHDA and CDR2 SQIVND (reference sequence). The CDR3 totals 13 residues. The CDR3 loop is CASSISRAGELFF. The CDR3 DNA reads TGTGCCAGTAGTATTTCCAGGGCCGGGGAGCTGTTTTTT.

This chain joins TRBV19 and TRBJ1-2; no definite D call. With 4 bases removed from V and 0 bases from J, the gap between germline ends came to 12 bases. In germline, CDR1 is LNHDA, CDR2 SQIVND (reference sequence). This CDR3 has 15 residues. The CDR3 reads CASSTRAQPNYGYTF. The CDR3 bases are TGTGCCAGTAGTACGCGGGCCCAACCTAACTATGGCTACACCTTC.

The rearrangement joins TRBV15 to TRBJ2-1; 12 positions match TRBD2. The CDR3 loop spans 16 amino acids. Germline V gene data show CDR1 as LNHNV and CDR2 as YYDKDF (reference sequence). Germline trimming cut 5 bases from V and 9 bases from J; bases unmatched to any gene: 11. The CDR3: CATSFGRTSGIGEQFF. CDR3 nucleotides: TGTGCCACCAGCTTCGGGAGGACTAGCGGGATAGGTGAGCAGTTCTTC. The complete variable domain, with remaining parts taken from reference TRBV15 and TRBJ2-1, reads DAMVIQNPRYQVTQFGKPVTLSCSQTLNHNVMYWYQQKSSQAPKLLFHYYDKDFNNEADTPDNFQSRRPNTSFCFLDIRSPGLGDTAMYLCATSFGRTSGIGEQFFGPGTRLTVL.

This chain links TRBV5-1 with TRBJ2-4; 7 bases match TRBD1. The germline V gene encodes CDR1 SGHRS and CDR2 YFSETQ. This CDR3 has 14 amino acids. J gave up 5 bases and V 6 bases, and 8 bases lay outside the gene matches. CDR3 DNA: TGCGCCAGCACGCAGACAGGGAGTGAAAACATTCAGTACTTC. Residues: CASTQTGSENIQYF.

The chain has TRBV6-4 and TRBJ1-6; D may be TRBD1 (5 bases). Trimming shortened V by 5 bases and J by 6 bases, and 11 bases separated the two germline ends. The CDR3 covers 14 residues. Germline V gene sequence: CDR1 MRHNA, CDR2 SNTAGT. The CDR3 spells CASSYDRFNSPLHF. The CDR3 DNA is TGTGCCAGCAGTTACGACAGATTTAATTCACCCCTCCACTTT.